The clone carrying this TCR beta chain showed up many times. Individually, cDNA molecules had unique molecular identifiers attached to them. One entry per CDR3 protein, called by TCRdb with MiXCR from the 5' RACE reads. The sample contains approximately 45,000 distinct CDR3 sequences, approximately 7.1% of which appear only once. This entry belongs to a study of early T cells in non-severe SARS-CoV-2 infection. Germline V CDR1 and CDR2: MNHNS, SASEGT. Trimming pared 10 bases from V and 6 bases from J, leaving 18 bases between. CDR3 length: 13 residues. Sequenced sample: whole blood. The origin of this receptor is an adult who was a healthcare worker with PCR-confirmed SARS-CoV-2 infection or an uninfected control (not recorded which). The chain combines TRBV6-1 with TRBJ2-5, with D hard to call. The CDR3 DNA reads TGTGCCACCGCTCAAGAGGTAGCCCAGACCCAGTACTTC. Residues: CATAQEVAQTQYF.